The 21 T cell receptor beta chains listed next were all sequenced from one sample in a study of cytomegalovirus exposure and HLA in healthy donors. PCR was performed using 60 Vbeta and 13 Jbeta primers. Using immunoSEQ multiplex PCR, the repertoire was profiled, and TCRdb retains in-frame clones only, with some absent. The sample has over 150,000 clones; about three quarters are singletons. Sequenced sample: PBMCs. These receptors were collected from a man aged 18 to 29 in good health and CMV-seronegative.

This clone was found a few times. The chain joins TRBV5-5 to TRBJ2-7; tentative D call: TRBD1 (6 bases). Looked up from germline, CDR1 is SGHKS and CDR2 is YYEKEE (reference sequence). The CDR3 loop spans 15 amino acids. V dropped 4 bases and J dropped 1 base, with 15 bases sitting between them. CDR3 bases: TGTGCCAGCAGCACAGGGACGGAAAGGTCCTACGAGCAGTACTTC. Residues: CASSTGTERSYEQYF.

The chain carries TRBV5-4 and TRBJ2-1; 9 bases agree with TRBD2. CDR3 length: 16 residues. The V gene's germline CDR1 is SGHNT and CDR2 YYREEE (reference sequence). V trimming: 0 bases; J trimming: 9 bases; junction bases outside the gene matches: 10. CDR3 sequence reads: CASSLGTGLAAGEQFF. The CDR3 DNA reads TGTGCCAGCAGCTTGGGGACGGGACTAGCTGCGGGTGAGCAGTTCTTC.

The chain couples TRBV27 to TRBJ2-3, with D unresolved. V was clipped by 8 bases and J by 1 base, with 10 bases between them. Germline lookup yields CDR1 MNHEY and CDR2 SMNVEV (reference sequence). This CDR3 comprises 13 residues. The CDR3 here is CASWPTGTDTQYF. In DNA form, the CDR3 reads TGTGCCAGCTGGCCAACCGGCACAGATACGCAGTATTTT.

V usage is TRBV2 and J usage is TRBJ2-1, with 10 bases identical to TRBD2. V gave up 11 bases and J gave up 6 bases; unmatched junction bases: 7. There are 13 residues in the CDR3. CDR1 is SNHLY, CDR2 FYNNEI, per germline. The CDR3 here is CAAPGTSANEQFF. DNA for the CDR3: TGTGCCGCCCCCGGGACTAGCGCCAATGAGCAGTTCTTC.

The chain uses TRBV11-2 and TRBJ2-2, with D perhaps matching TRBD2 (6 bases). Trimming cost V 0 bases and J 3 bases, with 8 bases left between them. Germline V CDR1 and CDR2: SGHAT, FQNNGV. The CDR3 spans 15 residues. The CDR3 loop is CASSLDGEDTGELFF. The CDR3 DNA is TGTGCCAGCAGCTTAGACGGGGAGGACACCGGGGAGCTGTTTTTT.

The chain combines TRBV27 with TRBJ2-5; D remains unclear. The CDR3 loop spans 14 amino acids. Deletions cut 0 bases from V and 5 bases from J, with 10 bases between. Germline CDR1 MNHEY, CDR2 SMNVEV (reference sequence). The CDR3 DNA follows: TGTGCCAGCAGTTTATCGTCTAGATGGGAGACCCAGTACTTC. Translating it yields CASSLSSRWETQYF.

V gene TRBV7-9 combines with J gene TRBJ1-1; D may be TRBD1 (6 bases). Germline-derived CDR1 and CDR2 are SEHNR and FQNEAQ (reference sequence). The CDR3 length is 13 residues. Between the trimmed V and J ends, which lost 3 bases and 1 base, there was a span of 6 bases. CDR3 nucleotide sequence: TGTGCCAGCAGCTTGACAGGGAACACTGAAGCTTTCTTT. Its translation is CASSLTGNTEAFF.

V usage is TRBV7-2 and J usage is TRBJ1-1; D is unclear. Germline V gives CDR1 SGHTA, CDR2 FQGNSA. The CDR3 extends over 15 amino acids. The ends were cut back, 5 bases at V and 3 bases at J, with 16 bases in the middle. In DNA form, the CDR3 reads TGTGCCAGCAGCCTCCACCCCGAGGAGTACACTGAAGCTTTCTTT. It specifies CASSLHPEEYTEAFF.

The chain links TRBV27 to TRBJ2-2; no firm D call. With 0 bases removed from V and 0 bases from J, the gap between germline ends came to 8 bases. CDR3 length: 16 amino acids. CDR1 and CDR2 (germline): MNHEY, SMNVEV (reference sequence). CDR3 sequence reads: CASSLSNLPNTGELFF. The CDR3 DNA reads TGTGCCAGCAGTTTATCGAACCTACCGAACACCGGGGAGCTGTTTTTT.

CDR3 sequence: CATSRASGGLTDTQYF. The CDR3 nucleotides read TGTGCCACCAGCAGAGCATCGGGGGGCCTCACAGATACGCAGTATTTT. The V call is TRBV15, the J call TRBJ2-3, with D perhaps TRBD2 (7 bases). Germline values: CDR1 LNHNV, CDR2 YYDKDF (reference sequence). The CDR3 runs 16 residues. With 1 base removed from V and 2 bases from J, the gap between germline ends came to 13 bases.

This chain uses TRBV10-2 with TRBJ2-7, with 8 bases matching TRBD2. The V segment lost 5 bases and the J segment 3 bases; nucleotides outside the gene matches: 3. The CDR3 has 13 residues. Germline assignment: CDR1 WSHSY and CDR2 SAAADI. The CDR3 is CASSRGGFYEQYF. Here the CDR3 DNA reads TGCGCCAGCAGTCGGGGGGGATTCTACGAGCAGTACTTC.

The J gene is TRBJ2-3, the V gene TRBV6-5; 8 bases align to TRBD2. Germline V gene data show CDR1 as MNHEY and CDR2 as SVGAGI. Losses at the gene ends were 6 bases for V and 2 bases for J; bases not matched to a gene: 7. The CDR3 contains 15 residues. The DNA for the CDR3 is TGTGCCAGCAGCCCCCGGGGGGGGCCCACAGATACGCAGTATTTT. Protein product: CASSPRGGPTDTQYF.

The V and J genes are TRBV7-7 and TRBJ2-5; a weak D match, TRBD2 (8 bases). CDR3 length: 15 amino acids. Trimming removed 5 bases at V and 4 bases at J, with 17 bases between. The V gene's germline CDR1 is SSHAT and CDR2 FNYEAQ (reference sequence). Written as DNA, the CDR3 is TGTGCCAGCAGCCCCCGGGACAGCGGGGGAGAGACCCAGTACTTC. This sequence encodes CASSPRDSGGETQYF. Full variable domain (missing parts from reference TRBV7-7 and TRBJ2-5): GAGVSQSPRYKVTKRGQDVTLRCDPISSHATLYWYQQALGQGPEFLTYFNYEAQPDKSGLPSDRFSAERPEGSISTLTIQRTEQRDSAMYRCASSPRDSGGETQYFGPGTRLLVL.

The chain combines TRBV4-1 with TRBJ1-1; D gene ambiguous. V lost 6 bases to trimming and J lost 0 bases, with 14 bases between them. The CDR3 is 15 amino acids. Germline lookup yields CDR1 MGHRA and CDR2 YSYEKL. CDR3: CASSHGRVLNTEAFF. The CDR3 region has the DNA TGCGCCAGCAGTCATGGGCGGGTCCTGAACACTGAAGCTTTCTTT.

CDR3 protein: CASSQGPGTNYEQYF. As DNA, the CDR3 is TGCGCCAGCAGCCAAGGTCCCGGGACAAACTACGAGCAGTACTTC. This chain connects TRBV4-1 to TRBJ2-7; weak D call: TRBD1 (6 bases). The V and J ends lost 1 base and 3 bases respectively, with 13 bases between them. This CDR3 contains 15 residues. Germline V gene sequence: CDR1 MGHRA, CDR2 YSYEKL.

The genes are TRBV2 and TRBJ2-1; 7 bases align to TRBD1. Trimming at V came to 8 bases and at J to 6 bases, leaving 13 bases not matched to a gene. The CDR3 contains 15 residues. Germline V gene data show CDR1 as SNHLY and CDR2 as FYNNEI. CDR3 amino acids: CASSFRYRGRNEQFF. In DNA form, the CDR3 reads TGTGCCAGCTCCTTCCGGTACAGGGGACGCAATGAGCAGTTCTTC. Based on the CDR3 plus reference TRBV2 and TRBJ2-1, the full variable domain is EPEVTQTPSHQVTQMGQEVILRCVPISNHLYFYWYRQILGQKVEFLVSFYNNEISEKSEIFDDQFSVERPDGSNFTLKIRSTKLEDSAMYFCASSFRYRGRNEQFFGPGTRLTVL.

Notes on this clone: In the same sample, other DNA sequences code for this CDR3. V gene TRBV7-9 combines with J gene TRBJ1-5; TRBD1 is a possible D gene (6 bases). The CDR3 is 13 residues long. The germline CDR1 and CDR2 sequences are SEHNR and FQNEAQ (reference sequence). V shed 5 bases and J shed 7 bases, with 12 bases lying between them. This CDR3 reads CASSRTGKQPQHF. CDR3 DNA sequence: TGTGCCAGCAGCCGCACAGGGAAACAGCCCCAGCATTTT.

This clone was recorded once. The chain couples TRBV19 to TRBJ2-1, with TRBD2 matching 11 bases. Germline lookup yields CDR1 LNHDA and CDR2 SQIVND (reference sequence). The CDR3 contains 13 residues. Germline trimming cut 10 bases from V and 13 bases from J; bases unmatched to any gene: 12. The CDR3: CATNGGLADRQFF. As DNA, the CDR3 is TGTGCCACAAATGGGGGACTAGCGGATCGACAGTTCTTC.

The chain carries TRBV7-9 and TRBJ2-1, with TRBD1 identical over 9 bases. CDR3 length: 16 residues. Germline CDR1 is SEHNR and CDR2 is FQNEAQ (reference sequence). V shed 5 bases, J shed 2 bases, and the junction held 7 bases outside the gene matches. CDR3 nucleotide sequence: TGTGCCAGCAGCGTCCCGGGACAGGGACCCTACAATGAGCAGTTCTTC. Amino acid sequence: CASSVPGQGPYNEQFF.

The chain uses TRBV7-8 and TRBJ1-2; 9 nucleotides match TRBD1. This CDR3 has 14 amino acids. Germline V gene data show CDR1 as SGHVS and CDR2 as FQNEAQ. With 5 bases clipped from V and 4 bases from J, the junction kept 5 bases outside the gene matches. The CDR3 loop reads CASSVTGGGYGYTF. The CDR3 DNA sequence: TGTGCCAGCAGCGTCACAGGGGGCGGCTATGGCTACACCTTC.

In the case of this clone: This same CDR3 is encoded by further DNA sequences in the sample. The chain couples TRBV9 to TRBJ2-3, with TRBD2 matching 8 bases. In germline, CDR1 is SGDLS, CDR2 YYNGEE. The CDR3 runs to 16 residues. J was trimmed by 1 base and V by 0 bases; bases with no gene match: 4. CDR3 nucleotide sequence: TGTGCCAGCAGCGTAGGGGGAGCGGGAGGCACAGATACGCAGTATTTT. The encoded protein is CASSVGGAGGTDTQYF.